This entry lists 20 T cell receptor beta chains sequenced from one sample in a study of blood T cells in healthy people across ages. Using a J-beta primer mix together with a sample-barcoded 5' primer, a second PCR was run for roughly 6 to 12 cycles. In TCRdb, the 5' RACE reads were re-called with MiXCR into one record per CDR3 protein. The sample consists of 1.5 million to 2 million distinct CDR3 sequences, 25% to 30% of them appearing once. Material: blood. These receptors were obtained from a woman younger than 45 in good health.

The chain combines TRBV7-8 with TRBJ2-1, with a weak D call TRBD2 (6 bases). The V gene's germline CDR1 is SGHVS and CDR2 FQNEAQ. V was pared by 5 bases and J by 0 bases, with 14 bases between. The CDR3 runs to 16 residues. The chain's CDR3 is CASSPLFGSSYNEQFF. The CDR3 coding sequence is TGTGCCAGCAGCCCACTATTCGGGAGCTCCTACAATGAGCAGTTCTTC.

This clonotype was seen only a few times. CDR3 region: CASSPDGGGAFESTDTQYF. CDR3 DNA: TGTGCCAGCTCCCCCGACGGAGGGGGGGCCTTCGAGAGCACAGATACGCAGTATTTT. The chain uses TRBV6-6 and TRBJ2-3, with a possible D match to TRBD2 (7 bases). The germline CDR1 and CDR2 sequences are MNHNY and SVGAGI (reference sequence). Trimming took 8 bases from V and 0 from J, leaving 27 bases between them. The CDR3 runs to 19 residues.

Points on this clonotype: This may be a read error: a much more frequent sequence differs by one nucleotide. This CDR3 fails to terminate in the conserved phenylalanine or tryptophan, so it likely reflects a read error. CDR3 bases: TGTGCCAGCAGTTTCCTAGAACTCAATGAGCAGTTCGTC. The encoded protein is CASSFLELNEQFV. The rearrangement links TRBV12-3 or TRBV12-4 to TRBJ2-1, with D unclear. The V end was cut by 3 bases, the J end by 6 bases, with 9 bases between. The CDR3 has 13 residues.

This rearrangement joins TRBV15 to TRBJ2-1, with no clear D. CDR3 length: 16 residues. Germline CDR1 LNHNV, CDR2 YYDKDF (reference sequence). V was shortened by 0 bases and J by 2 bases, with 11 bases between the two germline ends. The CDR3 sequence is CATSRDMNGAYNEQFF. DNA of the CDR3: TGTGCCACCAGCAGAGATATGAATGGGGCCTACAATGAGCAGTTCTTC.

The chain recombines TRBV24-1 with TRBJ2-3; TRBD2 matches 9 bases. V shed 3 bases and J 3 bases; nucleotides not matched to a gene: 15. This CDR3 comprises 19 residues. CDR1 and CDR2 from the germline V gene are KGHDR and SFDVKD. The CDR3 is CATSDALSPRGGATDTQYF. The CDR3 DNA follows: TGTGCCACCAGTGATGCCCTCAGCCCCCGCGGGGGGGCTACAGATACGCAGTATTTT.

The table lists this clonotype with a few counts. A much larger clonotype is one base distant, so this may be a read error. The chain is built from TRBV4-2 and TRBJ2-1, with D perhaps matching TRBD1 or TRBD2 (5 bases each). Trimming took 4 bases from V and 13 from J, leaving 17 bases between them. CDR1 is LGHNA and CDR2 is YNFKEQ in the germline V gene. The CDR3 contains 13 residues. The CDR3 loop is CASSPGSLETQFF. The CDR3 nucleotides read TGTGCCAGCAGCCCAGGGAGCTTGGAGACCCAGTTCTTC.

This clonotype was recorded a few times. The chain is built from TRBV4-1 and TRBJ2-5, with 8 bases identical to TRBD2. This CDR3 comprises 16 residues. V gave up 3 bases and J gave up 4 bases; unmatched junction bases: 10. CDR1 and CDR2 from the germline V gene are MGHRA and YSYEKL. The DNA for the CDR3 is TGCGCCAGCAGCCACCGCCCGGCAGGGACTAGAGAGACCCAGTACTTC. It codes for CASSHRPAGTRETQYF.

This clonotype was counted many times. CDR3 loop: CASSLVDPEYQETQYF. The CDR3 nucleotides read TGTGCCAGCAGTTTAGTAGACCCTGAGTACCAAGAGACCCAGTACTTC. V and J are TRBV12-3 or TRBV12-4 and TRBJ2-5; D unclear. Trimming removed 1 base from V and 0 bases from J, with 12 bases in between. The CDR3 is 16 residues long.

There are a few counts of this clonotype. The CDR3 nucleotides are TGTGCCAGCAGTTTAACGCTGGCATCCCAGCATTTT. This translates into CASSLTLASQHF. The chain carries TRBV12-3 or TRBV12-4 and TRBJ1-5; D not resolved. This CDR3 is 12 amino acids long. Trimming took 2 bases from V and 11 from J, leaving 10 bases between them.

The chain employs TRBV28 and TRBJ2-7; 9 bases are a match to TRBD1. CDR3 length: 14 residues. Losses at the gene ends were 7 bases for V and 2 bases for J; bases not matched to a gene: 6. CDR1 is MDHEN and CDR2 is SYDVKM in the germline V gene. In DNA, the CDR3 is TGTGCCAGCACTGGGAGGGACAGGGCCTACGAGCAGTACTTC. It yields the protein CASTGRDRAYEQYF.

This clonotype was counted at least ten times. This chain connects TRBV6-5 to TRBJ2-7, with 10 bases identical to TRBD1. This CDR3 region has 15 residues. With V trimmed by 6 bases and J by 1 base, 6 bases remained unmatched. CDR1 and CDR2 from the germline V gene are MNHEY and SVGAGI. The CDR3 bases are TGTGCCAGCAGGTACAGGGACAGGGGTTCCTACGAGCAGTACTTC. Translating gives CASRYRDRGSYEQYF.

At least ten counts were recorded for this clonotype. The gene calls are TRBV12-3 or TRBV12-4 and TRBJ2-1; 7 bases are shared with TRBD1. The junction had 9 bases not matched to a gene; V was cut back by 5 bases and J by 5 bases. The CDR3 consists of 15 residues. The CDR3 DNA reads as TGTGCCAGCAGTCCGGGGACAGACCCAGACAATGAGCAGTTCTTC. This gives the protein CASSPGTDPDNEQFF.

The CDR3 reads CASSVSGTSGIYEQYF. In DNA, the CDR3 is TGTGCCAGCAGCGTATCCGGGACTAGCGGAATTTACGAGCAGTACTTC. The rearrangement joins TRBV9 to TRBJ2-7; 11 positions agree with TRBD2. Germline V gene sequence: CDR1 SGDLS, CDR2 YYNGEE. The J segment lost 4 bases and the V segment lost 1 base, leaving 7 bases of the junction unmatched. CDR3 size: 16 residues. The whole variable domain, remainder taken from reference TRBV9 and TRBJ2-7, is DSGVTQTPKHLITATGQRVTLRCSPRSGDLSVYWYQQSLDQGLQFLIQYYNGEERAKGNILERFSAQQFPDLHSELNLSSLELGDSALYFCASSVSGTSGIYEQYFGPGTRLTVT.

V is TRBV20-1 and J is TRBJ2-7; 9 bases map to TRBD2. Per the germline V gene, CDR1 is DFQATT and CDR2 is SNEGSKA (reference sequence). J was trimmed by 7 bases and V by 3 bases; bases with no gene match: 10. This CDR3 spans 14 amino acids. CDR3 DNA sequence: TGCAGTGCTAGTCGCGGGGGGGCCCTGTGGGAGCAGTACTTC. The encoded protein is CSASRGGALWEQYF.

This clonotype came up once. A much larger clone lies one base from this, so it may be a read error. The V gene is TRBV20-1, the J gene TRBJ2-7, with D tentatively TRBD2 (5 bases). CDR3 size: 13 residues. The germline gives CDR1 DFQATT, CDR2 SNEGSKA (reference sequence). The CDR3 coding sequence is TGCAGTGCTAGACGGACGGACTCCTACGAGCGGTACTTC. It yields the protein CSARRTDSYERYF.

The chain links TRBV6-2 or TRBV6-3 to TRBJ2-1; 12 positions agree with TRBD1. The germline V gene has CDR1 MNHEY and CDR2 SVGEGT. The CDR3 covers 18 residues. The V segment lost 7 bases and the J segment 6 bases; nucleotides outside the gene matches: 16. CDR3 DNA: TGTGCCAGCAATATAGGGACAGGGGGCGAACCCTCCCGCAATGAGCAGTTCTTC. Amino acid sequence: CASNIGTGGEPSRNEQFF.

The chain has TRBV7-9 and TRBJ1-4, with D maybe TRBD1 (5 bases). Trimming shortened V by 5 bases and J by 8 bases, and 21 bases separated the two germline ends. The CDR3 runs 16 residues. Per germline, CDR1 SEHNR and CDR2 FQNEAQ (reference sequence). Here the CDR3 DNA reads TGTGCCAGCAGCCCGCAAGGGAACTCAGGGCAGGAAAAACTGTTTTTT. Its translation is CASSPQGNSGQEKLFF.

The chain combines TRBV7-9 with TRBJ1-6, with a tentative D call TRBD1 (6 bases). This CDR3 contains 14 residues. Trimming took 4 bases from V and 5 from J, leaving 9 bases between them. Germline V gene data show CDR1 as SEHNR and CDR2 as FQNEAQ (reference sequence). The CDR3 sequence: CASSSYRDNSPLHF. CDR3 nucleotides: TGTGCCAGCAGCTCCTACAGGGATAATTCACCCCTCCACTTT. The full variable domain, rest sourced from reference TRBV7-9 and TRBJ1-6, is DTGVSQNPRHKITKRGQNVTFRCDPISEHNRLYWYRQTLGQGPEFLTYFQNEAQLEKSRLLSDRFSAERPKGSFSTLEIQRTEQGDSAMYLCASSSYRDNSPLHFGNGTRLTVT.

This clonotype has more than one count but fewer than ten. The chain is built from TRBV20-1 and TRBJ1-6; D possibly corresponds to TRBD1 (5 bases). Germline CDR1 is DFQATT and CDR2 is SNEGSKA (reference sequence). CDR3 length: 14 residues. The V end was cut by 5 bases, the J end by 12 bases, with 20 bases between. DNA for the CDR3: TGCAGTGCTCCCCTGGACGGGGGTAGTAGACCCCTCCACTTT. Protein sequence: CSAPLDGGSRPLHF.

This rearrangement joins TRBV7-9 to TRBJ2-3; D gene uncertain. Germline V CDR1 and CDR2: SEHNR, FQNEAQ (reference sequence). Trimming took 5 bases from V and 3 from J, leaving 12 bases between them. The CDR3 covers 14 residues. The CDR3 spells CASSPVSGTDTQYF. The CDR3 coding sequence is TGTGCCAGCAGCCCGGTCTCCGGGACAGATACGCAGTATTTT.